These 10 T cell receptor beta chains originate from one sample sequenced in a study of radiotherapy plus CTLA-4 blockade in lung cancer. This table comes from immunoSEQ multiplex PCR, and its TCRdb copy is limited to in-frame clones, with some not included. The sample yields around 85,000 clones, around 86% seen once. Sequencing was performed on peripheral blood, taken from a patient treated with radiotherapy plus ipilimumab. The receptors were gathered from a human donor with non-small cell lung cancer who had a partial response to radiotherapy plus ipilimumab.

J is TRBJ2-2 and V is TRBV28; TRBD2 aligns across 8 bases. The V gene end was trimmed by 4 bases and the J gene end by 5 bases; junction bases not matched to a gene: 3. Looked up from germline, CDR1 is MDHEN and CDR2 is SYDVKM. The CDR3 covers 14 residues. The CDR3 here is CASSWGGRTGELFF. The CDR3 DNA is TGTGCCAGCAGTTGGGGCGGGAGGACCGGGGAGCTGTTTTTT.

This chain connects TRBV5-6 to TRBJ2-7; D may be TRBD1 (6 bases). The CDR3 spans 14 residues. The V gene's germline CDR1 is SGHDT and CDR2 YYEEEE. With 2 bases removed from V and 1 base from J, the gap between germline ends came to 10 bases. This CDR3 is CASSFRGRSYEQYV. The CDR3 coding sequence is TGTGCCAGCAGCTTCAGGGGCCGGTCCTACGAGCAGTACGTC.

The genes are TRBV28 and TRBJ2-5; a possible D gene is TRBD1 (6 bases). The V gene lost 4 bases and the J gene lost 4 bases, with 13 bases spanning the gap. The CDR3 consists of 14 residues. Germline assignment: CDR1 MDHEN and CDR2 SYDVKM. CDR3 residues: CASSSPGQGETQYF. CDR3 DNA: TGTGCCAGCAGTTCGCCGGGACAAGGAGAGACCCAGTACTTC.

The chain uses TRBV27 and TRBJ1-5; 7 nucleotides line up with TRBD1. CDR1 MNHEY and CDR2 SMNVEV come from the germline V gene (reference sequence). V was clipped by 4 bases and J by 4 bases; unmatched bases: 4. CDR3 size: 14 residues. DNA for the CDR3: TGTGCCAGCAGTTACCTACAGGGGAATCAGCCCCAGCATTTT. Translated, it gives CASSYLQGNQPQHF.

This rearrangement joins TRBV7-6 to TRBJ1-5; D ambiguous. The germline gives CDR1 SGHVS, CDR2 FNYEAQ. The CDR3 runs 13 residues. V was trimmed by 1 base and J by 3 bases, leaving 4 bases between them. The CDR3 nucleotides read TGTGCCAGCAGCTTAGATCTCAATCAGCCCCAGCATTTT. This gives the protein CASSLDLNQPQHF. The whole variable domain, filled in from reference TRBV7-6 and TRBJ1-5, reads GAGVSQSPRYKVTKRGQDVALRCDPISGHVSLYWYRQALGQGPEFLTYFNYEAQQDKSGLPNDRFSAERPEGSISTLTIQRTEQRDSAMYRCASSLDLNQPQHFGDGTRLSIL.

The chain recombines TRBV5-1 with TRBJ1-2; 7 nucleotides agree with TRBD1. The CDR3 runs 15 residues. V was pared by 4 bases and J by 2 bases, with 8 bases of the junction left unmatched. Germline V gives CDR1 SGHRS, CDR2 YFSETQ. The CDR3 nucleotides read TGCGCCAGCAGCCCGAGACAGGGATCGAACTATGGCTACACCTTC. This translates into CASSPRQGSNYGYTF.

The chain recombines TRBV5-1 with TRBJ2-7, with a tentative D call TRBD2 (6 bases). With 6 bases removed from V and 1 base from J, the gap between germline ends came to 11 bases. The CDR3 is 13 amino acids. The germline CDR1 and CDR2 sequences are SGHRS and YFSETQ. In DNA form, the CDR3 reads TGCGCCAGCATGCTAGCGTCATCCTACGAGCAGTACTTC. Translation: CASMLASSYEQYF.

The chain joins TRBV10-3 to TRBJ2-1; D is unresolved. The germline gives CDR1 ENHRY, CDR2 SYGVKD. V gave up 2 bases and J gave up 9 bases, with 14 bases separating them. The CDR3 has 14 amino acids. The CDR3 region is CAISEGLPGGEQFF. CDR3 bases: TGTGCCATCAGTGAGGGCCTCCCCGGCGGTGAGCAGTTCTTC.

The chain couples TRBV30 to TRBJ1-1; TRBD1 matches at 8 bases. With V trimmed by 5 bases and J by 11 bases, 10 bases remained unmatched. CDR1 GTSNPN and CDR2 SVGIG come from the germline V gene (reference sequence). This CDR3 has 12 residues. CDR3 in amino acids: CAWGKGAGGAFF. CDR3 sequence (DNA): TGTGCCTGGGGGAAAGGGGCAGGGGGCGCTTTCTTT.

The CDR3 protein is CASSLDGTSYEQYF. DNA for the CDR3: TGCGCCAGCAGCTTGGATGGGACTAGCTACGAGCAGTACTTC. V gene TRBV5-1 combines with J gene TRBJ2-7; 8 nucleotides align to TRBD2. Germline lookup yields CDR1 SGHRS and CDR2 YFSETQ. This CDR3 contains 14 residues. Trimming at V came to 0 bases and at J to 3 bases, leaving 2 bases not matched to a gene.